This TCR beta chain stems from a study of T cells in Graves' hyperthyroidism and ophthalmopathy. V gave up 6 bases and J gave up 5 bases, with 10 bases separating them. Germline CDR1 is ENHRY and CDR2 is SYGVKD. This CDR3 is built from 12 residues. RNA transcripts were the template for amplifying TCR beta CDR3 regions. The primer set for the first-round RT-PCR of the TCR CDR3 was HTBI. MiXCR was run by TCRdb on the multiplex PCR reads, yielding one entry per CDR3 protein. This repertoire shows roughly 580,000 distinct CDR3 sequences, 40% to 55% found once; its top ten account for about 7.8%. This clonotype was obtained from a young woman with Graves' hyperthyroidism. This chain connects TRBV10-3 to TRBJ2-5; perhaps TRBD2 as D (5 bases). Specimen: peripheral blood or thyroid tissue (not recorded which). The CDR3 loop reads CAIRLGAETQYF. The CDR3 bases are TGTGCCATCAGACTAGGCGCCGAGACCCAGTACTTC.